Shown below are 11 T cell receptor beta chains from a single sample sequenced in a study of shared clonotypes between healthy human individuals. Libraries were prepared by immunoSEQ multiplex PCR; TCRdb keeps only in-frame clonotypes and omits some of them. This table has about 490,000 clones, 65% to 85% appearing once. The sample was PBMCs. These TCRs come from a middle-aged woman in good health. Some clones in this sample may be carry-over from other donors' samples.

Only one count was recorded for this clone. The chain is built from TRBV5-4 and TRBJ2-5, with D possibly being TRBD2 (6 bases). Germline V lookup: CDR1 SGHNT, CDR2 YYREEE (reference sequence). V dropped 1 base and J dropped 2 bases, with 15 bases sitting between them. CDR3 size: 16 residues. The CDR3 loop is CASSLRATSLQETQYF. DNA of the CDR3: TGTGCCAGCAGCTTGCGGGCGACTAGTTTACAAGAGACCCAGTACTTC.

V gene TRBV11-2 combines with J gene TRBJ2-7; TRBD2 aligns across 7 bases. The J segment lost 2 bases and the V segment lost 4 bases, leaving 8 bases of the junction unmatched. The CDR3 contains 15 residues. Germline V gene sequence: CDR1 SGHAT, CDR2 FQNNGV. CDR3 in DNA: TGTGCCAGCAGCTCAGCAAGGACTAGTCCCTACGAGCAGTACTTC. It codes for CASSSARTSPYEQYF.

Concerning this clone: At the DNA level, this CDR3 is encoded by other sequences in the same sample as well. CDR3 nucleotides: TGTGCCAGCAGCGCGGGGACTAGCGGGACCTACGAGCAGTACTTC. As protein: CASSAGTSGTYEQYF. The rearrangement joins TRBV11-2 to TRBJ2-7, with TRBD2 identical over 13 bases. CDR1 SGHAT and CDR2 FQNNGV come from the germline V gene. Trimming removed 5 bases from V and 2 bases from J; junction bases left unmatched: 3. CDR3 length equals 15 residues. Filled out from reference TRBV11-2 and TRBJ2-7, the complete variable domain reads EAGVAQSPRYKIIEKRQSVAFWCNPISGHATLYWYQQILGQGPKLLIQFQNNGVVDDSQLPKDRFSAERLKGVDSTLKIQPAKLEDSAVYLCASSAGTSGTYEQYFGPGTRLTVT.

The chain couples TRBV19 to TRBJ2-2; D not certain. This CDR3 contains 12 residues. The V gene lost 7 bases and the J gene lost 1 base, with 4 bases spanning the gap. Germline-derived CDR1 and CDR2 are LNHDA and SQIVND (reference sequence). CDR3 DNA: TGTGCCAGTAAAAAGAACACCGGGGAGCTGTTTTTT. Encoded protein: CASKKNTGELFF.

This rearrangement joins TRBV5-4 to TRBJ1-2; D is perhaps TRBD1 (5 bases). V lost 4 bases and J lost 8, with 15 bases in between. The CDR3 is 13 residues long. The germline gives CDR1 SGHNT, CDR2 YYREEE (reference sequence). In DNA form, the CDR3 reads TGTGCCAGCAGCCCAAGGGGTCCACGGGGCTACACCTTC. It codes for CASSPRGPRGYTF.

This clone was observed once. The chain couples TRBV5-8 to TRBJ1-4; 10 nucleotides agree with TRBD1. The V gene end was trimmed by 4 bases and the J gene end by 7 bases; junction bases not matched to a gene: 7. The CDR3 loop spans 15 amino acids. Germline values: CDR1 SGHTS, CDR2 YDEGEE. CDR3 DNA sequence: TGTGCCAGCAGCGCGACGAGGGACAGGGGTGAAAAACTGTTTTTT. Its protein product is CASSATRDRGEKLFF.

The chain carries TRBV2 and TRBJ2-6; 9 nucleotides match TRBD1. Germline V gene sequence: CDR1 SNHLY, CDR2 FYNNEI. With V trimmed by 10 bases and J by 0 bases, 10 bases remained unmatched. The CDR3 consists of 17 residues. The CDR3 is CANQPGTGSSGANVLTF. The CDR3 bases are TGTGCCAACCAACCCGGGACAGGGAGCTCTGGGGCCAACGTCCTGACTTTC.

The gene calls are TRBV7-9 and TRBJ2-3; 7 nucleotides line up with TRBD2. The germline CDR1 and CDR2 sequences are SEHNR and FQNEAQ (reference sequence). The CDR3 contains 15 residues. V trimming: 4 bases; J trimming: 6 bases; junction bases outside the gene matches: 10. The DNA for the CDR3 is TGTGCCAGCAGCTCGACTAGCATTGAGGCGGATACGCAGTATTTT. It yields the protein CASSSTSIEADTQYF. Complete variable domain (other parts from reference TRBV7-9 and TRBJ2-3): DTGVSQNPRHKITKRGQNVTFRCDPISEHNRLYWYRQTLGQGPEFLTYFQNEAQLEKSRLLSDRFSAERPKGSFSTLEIQRTEQGDSAMYLCASSSTSIEADTQYFGPGTRLTVL.

The chain has TRBV7-2 and TRBJ1-1, with D possibly being TRBD1 (5 bases). The germline V gene encodes CDR1 SGHTA and CDR2 FQGNSA. The CDR3 contains 15 residues. The V end was cut by 6 bases, the J end by 1 base, with 15 bases between. This CDR3 is CASSFLGGRNTEAFF. CDR3 DNA: TGTGCCAGCAGTTTCCTGGGGGGGAGGAACACTGAAGCTTTCTTT.

The chain employs TRBV4-1 and TRBJ2-2; perhaps TRBD1 as D (6 bases). With 0 bases removed from V and 3 bases from J, the gap between germline ends came to 17 bases. The CDR3 totals 18 residues. Germline loops: CDR1 MGHRA, CDR2 YSYEKL. The CDR3 is CASSQDPSSGTYTGELFF. The CDR3 nucleotides read TGCGCCAGCAGCCAAGATCCGTCCTCAGGGACATACACCGGGGAGCTGTTTTTT.

This clone was seen only a few times. V is TRBV7-2 and J is TRBJ1-2, with 10 bases lining up with TRBD1. From germline, CDR1 is SGHTA and CDR2 FQGNSA. J lost 3 bases, V lost 3 bases, and 13 bases had no gene match. The CDR3 has 18 amino acids. CDR3 bases: TGTGCCAGCAGCTTTACCGGGACAGGGGTGGGATTGGACTATGGCTACACCTTC. It specifies CASSFTGTGVGLDYGYTF.